A selection of T cell receptor beta chains follows, all from one sample in a study of neoadjuvant nivolumab and ipilimumab in lung cancer. The assay was immunoSEQ multiplex PCR, and TCRdb's table has in-frame clones only and misses some. Here the sample spans roughly 39,000 clones, about 91% being singletons. Sequencing used peripheral blood, obtained before neoadjuvant nivolumab, alone or with ipilimumab. The origin of the receptors is an adult with non-small cell lung cancer. CDR3s include the opening cysteine and the closing phenylalanine or tryptophan. D genes are given only for firm matches. A clone size is listed for some rows: how often the clone was seen (once, few, many), or a class if it is expanded.

j_call,v_call,clone_size,d_call,cdr3_aa,cdr3_nt
TRBJ1-4,TRBV7-6,NA,TRBD1,CASSFGQGGEKLFF,TGTGCCAGCAGCTTCGGACAGGGAGGGGAAAAACTGTTTTTT
TRBJ2-3,TRBV7-9,NA,NA,CASSRQGRGQYF,TGTGCCAGCAGCCGACAGGGGAGGGGGCAGTATTTT
TRBJ2-1,TRBV29-1,NA,TRBD1,CSVTGSRTDSYNEQFF,TGCAGCGTGACAGGGTCTCGAACTGACTCCTACAATGAGCAGTTCTTC
TRBJ2-7,TRBV4-1,NA,NA,CASSLIRQAEQYF,TGCGCCAGCAGCCTTATCCGGCAGGCCGAGCAGTACTTC
TRBJ1-2,TRBV6-5,NA,NA,CASSYTLTENYGYTF,TGTGCCAGCAGTTACACCCTGACAGAGAACTATGGCTACACCTTC
TRBJ2-4,TRBV5-1,NA,NA,CASSYNLAKNIQYF,TGCGCCAGCAGCTACAACCTAGCCAAAAACATTCAGTACTTC
TRBJ1-4,TRBV18,once,NA,CASSYDTVNEKLFF,TGTGCCAGCTCATACGACACAGTTAATGAAAAACTGTTTTTT
TRBJ2-7,TRBV6-5,NA,NA,CASRARGTVGYEQYF,TGTGCCAGCAGAGCGAGGGGCACGGTTGGCTACGAGCAGTACTTC
TRBJ2-3,TRBV9,NA,NA,CASSPRDTQYF,TGTGCCAGCAGCCCGCGCGATACGCAGTATTTT
TRBJ2-7,TRBV30,NA,NA,CAWSYGVEGGYEQYF,TGTGCCTGGAGTTATGGGGTCGAGGGGGGCTACGAGCAGTACTTC
TRBJ2-3,TRBV7-2,NA,TRBD2,CASSLEAGITDTQYF,TGTGCCAGCAGCTTAGAAGCGGGAATAACAGATACGCAGTATTTT
TRBJ2-2,TRBV4-2,NA,TRBD2,CASSQVWAGAHGELFF,TGTGCCAGCAGCCAAGTCTGGGCGGGAGCTCACGGGGAGCTGTTTTTT
TRBJ2-2,TRBV18,NA,NA,CASSPLDGANTGELFF,TGTGCCAGCTCACCCCTGGACGGAGCGAACACCGGGGAGCTGTTTTTT
TRBJ2-1,TRBV18,NA,TRBD2,CASSPRQGTSGSHEQFF,TGTGCCAGCTCACCGAGACAGGGGACTAGCGGGAGCCATGAGCAGTTCTTC
TRBJ2-3,TRBV7-4,NA,TRBD2,CASSLSGLAGGYTDTQYF,TGTGCCAGCAGCTTATCGGGGTTAGCGGGAGGGTACACAGATACGCAGTATTTT
TRBJ1-2,TRBV27,once,NA,CASSFAGNGYTF,TGTGCCAGCAGTTTTGCCGGGAACGGCTACACCTTC
TRBJ2-1,TRBV6-9,NA,NA,CASTNIAKSSYNEQFF,TGTGCCAGCACAAACATAGCGAAGAGCTCCTACAATGAGCAGTTCTTC